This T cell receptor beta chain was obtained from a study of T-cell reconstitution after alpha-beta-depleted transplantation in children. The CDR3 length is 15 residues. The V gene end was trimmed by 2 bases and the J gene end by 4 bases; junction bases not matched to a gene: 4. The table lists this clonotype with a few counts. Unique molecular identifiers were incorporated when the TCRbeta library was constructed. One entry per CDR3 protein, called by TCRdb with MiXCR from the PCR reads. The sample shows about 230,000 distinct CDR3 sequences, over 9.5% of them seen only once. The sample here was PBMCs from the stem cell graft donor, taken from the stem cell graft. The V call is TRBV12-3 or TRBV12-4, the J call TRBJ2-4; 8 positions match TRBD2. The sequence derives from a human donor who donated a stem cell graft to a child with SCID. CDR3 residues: CASSLRGGRKNIQYF. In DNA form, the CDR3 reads TGTGCCAGCAGTTTACGGGGGGGGCGGAAAAACATTCAGTACTTC.